These T cell receptor beta chains were read from a single sample in a study of T cells in localized non-small cell lung cancer. Produced via immunoSEQ multiplex PCR; TCRdb's table is partial and in-frame only. The sample lists some 30,000 clones, roughly nine tenths occurring once. The starting material was peripheral blood, obtained before any cancer treatment. The receptors shown here come from a female donor aged 60 or older with stage I lung adenocarcinoma. Both conserved end residues are part of each CDR3.

TRBV11-2,TRBJ1-4,CASSLDTGGNEKLFF
TRBV19,TRBJ2-3,CASSITFRRQGSDTQYF
TRBV5-1,TRBJ2-2,CASSGGLAGGGTGELFF
TRBV29-1,TRBJ1-2,CSVGVDYGYTF
TRBV6-1,TRBJ2-7,CASSEPQGSHYEQYF
TRBV27,TRBJ2-5,CASSFLDSRGPGTQYF
TRBV10-3,TRBJ1-1,CAISESRSGEAFF
TRBV7-9,TRBJ2-5,CASSFSRETQYF
TRBV4-3,TRBJ2-1,CASSPHPTGGALEQFF
TRBV11-3,TRBJ2-7,CASSLSAVSYEQYF
TRBV7-2,TRBJ2-2,CASSPFLAGDITGELFF
TRBV14,TRBJ2-1,CASSPLASGFSSYNEQFF
TRBV28,TRBJ2-5,CASSPGLAGGPTGETQYF
TRBV19,TRBJ2-7,CASSITGGPLEQYF
TRBV11-3,TRBJ1-1,CASSSGAGEAFF